The TCR beta chain under discussion was sequenced for a study of blood T cell repertoires in COVID-19. The repertoire was sequenced with immunoSEQ multiplex PCR; TCRdb's copy has only in-frame clones and lacks some. This repertoire shows approximately 100,000 clones, more than 85% found once; its top ten account for about a fifth. This TCR derives from a human donor with acute or convalescent COVID-19. The donor label of this sample is uncertain. Source material: peripheral blood.

CDR3 loop: CATRDSSRGNQPQHF. Here the CDR3 DNA reads TGTGCCACTCGGGACAGCTCGAGGGGAAATCAGCCCCAGCATTTT. The rearrangement links TRBV28 to TRBJ1-5; 7 bases line up with TRBD1. This CDR3 is 15 amino acids long. J lost 4 bases, V lost 10 bases, and 13 bases had no gene match. Looked up from germline, CDR1 is MDHEN and CDR2 is SYDVKM.